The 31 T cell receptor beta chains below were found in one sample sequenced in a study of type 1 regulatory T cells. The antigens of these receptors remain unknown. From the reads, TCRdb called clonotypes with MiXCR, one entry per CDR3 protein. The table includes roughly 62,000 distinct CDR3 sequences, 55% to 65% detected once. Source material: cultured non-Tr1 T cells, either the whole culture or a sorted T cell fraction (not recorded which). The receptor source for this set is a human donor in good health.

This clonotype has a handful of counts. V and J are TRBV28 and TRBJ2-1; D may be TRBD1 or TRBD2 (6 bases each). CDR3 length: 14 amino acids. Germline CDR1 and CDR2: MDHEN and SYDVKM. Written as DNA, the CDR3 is TGTGCTGTGCGGCGGGACACCTCCTACAATGAGCAGTTCTTC. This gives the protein CAVRRDTSYNEQFF.

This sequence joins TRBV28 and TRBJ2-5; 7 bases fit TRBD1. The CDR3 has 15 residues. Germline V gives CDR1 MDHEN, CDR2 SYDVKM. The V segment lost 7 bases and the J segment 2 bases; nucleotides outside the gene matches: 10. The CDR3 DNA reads TGTGCCAGCAATTCAGGGGGTTGGGAGCAAGAGACCCAGTACTTC. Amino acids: CASNSGGWEQETQYF.

CDR3 sequence: CADRGQGYTF. The DNA for the CDR3 is TGTGCCGACAGGGGGCAAGGCTACACCTTC. The chain couples TRBV10-3 to TRBJ1-2; 10 positions match TRBD1. The CDR3 is 10 amino acids. Germline V gene lookup returns CDR1 ENHRY and CDR2 SYGVKD. V lost 11 bases and J lost 8; bases outside the gene matches: 2.

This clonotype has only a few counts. The chain's CDR3 is CASSLEGVEATQYF. The CDR3 DNA is TGCGCCAGCAGCTTGGAGGGGGTGGAAGCGACCCAGTACTTC. This rearrangement joins TRBV5-1 to TRBJ2-5, with D possibly being TRBD1 (6 bases). The CDR3 sequence is 14 residues long. Germline CDR1 SGHRS, CDR2 YFSETQ. Trimming removed 0 bases from V and 7 bases from J, with 13 bases in between.

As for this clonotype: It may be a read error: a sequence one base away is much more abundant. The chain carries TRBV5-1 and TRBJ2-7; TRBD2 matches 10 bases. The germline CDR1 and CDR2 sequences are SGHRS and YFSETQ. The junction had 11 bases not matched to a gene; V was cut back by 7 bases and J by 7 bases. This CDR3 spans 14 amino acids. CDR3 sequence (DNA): TGCGCCAGCCTAGCGGGAGAGGTGACGAATGAGCAGTACTTC. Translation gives CASLAGEVTNEQYF.

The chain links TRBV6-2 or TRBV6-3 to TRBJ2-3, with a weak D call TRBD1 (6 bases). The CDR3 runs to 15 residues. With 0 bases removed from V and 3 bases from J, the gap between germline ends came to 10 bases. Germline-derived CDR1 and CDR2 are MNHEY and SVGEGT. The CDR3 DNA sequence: TGTGCCAGCAGTTACTCCAGGGGTAGGACAGATACGCAGTATTTT. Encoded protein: CASSYSRGRTDTQYF.

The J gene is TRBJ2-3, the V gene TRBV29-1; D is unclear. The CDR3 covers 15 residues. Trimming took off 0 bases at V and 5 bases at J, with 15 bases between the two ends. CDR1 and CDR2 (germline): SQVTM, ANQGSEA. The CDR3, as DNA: TGCAGCGTTGAAGAAAGACGGAGTATGAGAGATACGCAGTATTTT. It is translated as CSVEERRSMRDTQYF.

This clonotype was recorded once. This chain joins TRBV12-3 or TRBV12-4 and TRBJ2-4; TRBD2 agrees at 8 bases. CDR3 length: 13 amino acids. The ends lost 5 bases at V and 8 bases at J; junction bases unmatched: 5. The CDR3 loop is CASSPRSGDIQYF. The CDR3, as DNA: TGTGCCAGCAGTCCGCGTAGCGGGGACATTCAGTACTTC.

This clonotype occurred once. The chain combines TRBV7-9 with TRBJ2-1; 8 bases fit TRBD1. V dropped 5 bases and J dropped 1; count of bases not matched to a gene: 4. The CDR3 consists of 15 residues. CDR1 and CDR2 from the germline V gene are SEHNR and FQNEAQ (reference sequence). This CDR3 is CASSPDRASYNEQFF. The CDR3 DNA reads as TGTGCCAGCAGCCCGGACAGGGCGTCCTACAATGAGCAGTTCTTC. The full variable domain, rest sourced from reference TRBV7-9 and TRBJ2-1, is DTGVSQNPRHKITKRGQNVTFRCDPISEHNRLYWYRQTLGQGPEFLTYFQNEAQLEKSRLLSDRFSAERPKGSFSTLEIQRTEQGDSAMYLCASSPDRASYNEQFFGPGTRLTVL.

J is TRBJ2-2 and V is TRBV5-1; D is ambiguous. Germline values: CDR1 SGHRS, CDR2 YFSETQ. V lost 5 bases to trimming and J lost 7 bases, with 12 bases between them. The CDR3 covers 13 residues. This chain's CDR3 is CASSSDIIGELFF. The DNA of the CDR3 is TGCGCCAGCAGTTCCGACATTATCGGGGAGCTGTTTTTT.

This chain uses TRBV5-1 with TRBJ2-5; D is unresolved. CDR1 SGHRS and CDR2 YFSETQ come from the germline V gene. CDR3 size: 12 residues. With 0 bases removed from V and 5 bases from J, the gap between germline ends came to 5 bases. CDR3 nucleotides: TGCGCCAGCAGCTTGGACGGGGAGACCCAGTACTTC. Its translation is CASSLDGETQYF.

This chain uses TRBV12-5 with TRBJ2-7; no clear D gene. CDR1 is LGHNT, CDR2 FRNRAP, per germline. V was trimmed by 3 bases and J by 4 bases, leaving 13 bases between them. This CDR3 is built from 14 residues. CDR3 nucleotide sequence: TGTGCTAGTGGTTTCGCTACGGTTCCATACGAGCAGTACTTC. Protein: CASGFATVPYEQYF.

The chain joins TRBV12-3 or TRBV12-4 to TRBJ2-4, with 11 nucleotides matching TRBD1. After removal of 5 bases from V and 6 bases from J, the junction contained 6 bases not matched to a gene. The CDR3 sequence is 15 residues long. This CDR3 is CASSLGTGGGNIQYF. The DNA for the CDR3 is TGTGCCAGCAGTCTCGGGACAGGGGGAGGAAACATTCAGTACTTC.

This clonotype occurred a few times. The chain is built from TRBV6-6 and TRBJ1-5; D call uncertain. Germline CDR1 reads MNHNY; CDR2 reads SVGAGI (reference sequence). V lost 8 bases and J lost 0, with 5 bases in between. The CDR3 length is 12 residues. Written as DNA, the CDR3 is TGTGCCAGCCGCGATAGCAATCAGCCCCAGCATTTT. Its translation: CASRDSNQPQHF.

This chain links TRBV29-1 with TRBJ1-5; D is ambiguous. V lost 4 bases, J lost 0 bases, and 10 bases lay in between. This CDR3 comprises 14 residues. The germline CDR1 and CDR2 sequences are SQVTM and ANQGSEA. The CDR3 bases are TGCAGCGTTGCAGTCGGAGATAGCAATCAGCCCCAGCATTTT. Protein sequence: CSVAVGDSNQPQHF.

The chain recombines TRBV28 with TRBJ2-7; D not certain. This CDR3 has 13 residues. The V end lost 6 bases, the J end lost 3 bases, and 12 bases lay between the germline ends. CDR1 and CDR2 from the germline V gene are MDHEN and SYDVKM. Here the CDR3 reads CASSPPPVYEQYF. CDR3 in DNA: TGTGCCAGCAGCCCCCCGCCTGTCTACGAGCAGTACTTC. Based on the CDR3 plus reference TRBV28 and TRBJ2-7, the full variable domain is DVKVTQSSRYLVKRTGEKVFLECVQDMDHENMFWYRQDPGLGLRLIYFSYDVKMKEKGDIPEGYSVSREKKERFSLILESASTNQTSMYLCASSPPPVYEQYFGPGTRLTVT.

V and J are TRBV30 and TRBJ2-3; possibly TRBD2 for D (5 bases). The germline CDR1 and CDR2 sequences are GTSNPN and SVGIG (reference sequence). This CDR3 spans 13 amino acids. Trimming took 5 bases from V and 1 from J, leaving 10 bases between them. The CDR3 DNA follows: TGTGCCTGGGGGCCCGGGGGCACAGATACGCAGTATTTT. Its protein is CAWGPGGTDTQYF.

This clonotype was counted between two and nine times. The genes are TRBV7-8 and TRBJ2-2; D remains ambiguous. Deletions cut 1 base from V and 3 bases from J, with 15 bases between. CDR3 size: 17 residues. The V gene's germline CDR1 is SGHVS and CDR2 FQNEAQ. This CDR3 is CASSLEVGRIDTGELFF. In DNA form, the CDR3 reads TGTGCCAGCAGCTTAGAGGTGGGCAGGATCGACACCGGGGAGCTGTTTTTT.

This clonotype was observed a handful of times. The CDR3 DNA reads as TGCAGCGTTGCAGGAGGGCGGCAGGGAAGAACAGATACGCAGTATTTT. Translated: CSVAGGRQGRTDTQYF. V gene TRBV29-1 combines with J gene TRBJ2-3; tentative D call: TRBD2 (6 bases). Germline V gene lookup returns CDR1 SQVTM and CDR2 ANQGSEA. This CDR3 is 16 amino acids long. Trimming left V 4 bases short and J 3 bases short, with 20 bases between.

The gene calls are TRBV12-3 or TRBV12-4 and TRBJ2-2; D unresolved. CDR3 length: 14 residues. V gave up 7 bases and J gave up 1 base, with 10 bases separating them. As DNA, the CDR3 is TGTGCCAGCATCCGGTCCCTGAACACCGGGGAGCTGTTTTTT. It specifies CASIRSLNTGELFF.

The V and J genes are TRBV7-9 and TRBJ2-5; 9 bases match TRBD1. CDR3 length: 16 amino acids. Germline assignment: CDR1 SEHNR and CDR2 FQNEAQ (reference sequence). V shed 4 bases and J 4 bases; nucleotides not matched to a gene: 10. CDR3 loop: CASSSTGGGGGETQYF. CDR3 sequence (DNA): TGTGCCAGCAGCTCTACAGGGGGCGGAGGAGGAGAGACCCAGTACTTC.

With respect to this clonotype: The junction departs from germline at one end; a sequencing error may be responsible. CDR3 sequence (DNA): TGCGCCAGCAGCTTAGGACTAGCGGGAGCCAGTGAGCAGTTCTTT. Translating gives CASSLGLAGASEQFF. J is TRBJ2-1 and V is TRBV5-1; 13 nucleotides match TRBD2. CDR3 size: 15 residues. CDR1 SGHRS and CDR2 YFSETQ come from the germline V gene.

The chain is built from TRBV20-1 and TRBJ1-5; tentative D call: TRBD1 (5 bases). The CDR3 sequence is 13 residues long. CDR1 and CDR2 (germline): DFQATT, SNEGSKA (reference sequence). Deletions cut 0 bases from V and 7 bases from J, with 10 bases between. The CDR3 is CSARDQGWQPQHF. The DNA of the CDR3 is TGCAGTGCTAGAGATCAGGGTTGGCAGCCCCAGCATTTT.

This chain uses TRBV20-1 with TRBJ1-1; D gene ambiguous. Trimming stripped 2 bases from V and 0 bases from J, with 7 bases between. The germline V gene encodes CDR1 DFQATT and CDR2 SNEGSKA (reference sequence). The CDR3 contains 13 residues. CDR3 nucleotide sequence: TGCAGTGCTAGAAGAGGGATGAACACTGAAGCTTTCTTT. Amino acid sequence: CSARRGMNTEAFF.

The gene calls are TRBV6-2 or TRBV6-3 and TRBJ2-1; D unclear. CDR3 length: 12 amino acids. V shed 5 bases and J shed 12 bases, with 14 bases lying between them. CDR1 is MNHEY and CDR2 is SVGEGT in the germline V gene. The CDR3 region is CASSPSLISQFF. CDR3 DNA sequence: TGTGCCAGCAGTCCATCACTGATCTCGCAGTTCTTC.

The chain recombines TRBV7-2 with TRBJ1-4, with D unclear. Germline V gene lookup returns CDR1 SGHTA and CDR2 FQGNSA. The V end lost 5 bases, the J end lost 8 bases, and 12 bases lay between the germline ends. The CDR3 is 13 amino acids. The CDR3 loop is CASSPTSREKLFF. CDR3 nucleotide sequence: TGTGCCAGCAGCCCAACCTCAAGGGAAAAACTGTTTTTT.

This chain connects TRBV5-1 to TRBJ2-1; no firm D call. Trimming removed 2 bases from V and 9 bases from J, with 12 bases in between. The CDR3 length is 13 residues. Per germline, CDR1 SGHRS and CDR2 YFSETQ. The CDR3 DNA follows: TGCGCCAGCAGCTTAAACCTGATGAGTGAGCAGTTCTTC. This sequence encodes CASSLNLMSEQFF. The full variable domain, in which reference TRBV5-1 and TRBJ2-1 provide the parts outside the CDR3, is KAGVTQTPRYLIKTRGQQVTLSCSPISGHRSVSWYQQTPGQGLQFLFEYFSETQRNKGNFPGRFSGRQFSNSRSEMNVSTLELGDSALYLCASSLNLMSEQFFGPGTRLTVL.

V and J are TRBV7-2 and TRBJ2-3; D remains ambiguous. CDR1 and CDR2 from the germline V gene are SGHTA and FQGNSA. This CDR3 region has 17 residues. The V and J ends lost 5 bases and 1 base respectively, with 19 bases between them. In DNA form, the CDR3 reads TGTGCCAGCAGCGCTCATCCCCGGGCAGACGGCACAGATACGCAGTATTTT. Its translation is CASSAHPRADGTDTQYF. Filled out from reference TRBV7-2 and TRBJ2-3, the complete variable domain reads GAGVSQSPSNKVTEKGKDVELRCDPISGHTALYWYRQSLGQGLEFLIYFQGNSAPDKSGLPSDRFSAERTGGSVSTLTIQRTQQEDSAVYLCASSAHPRADGTDTQYFGPGTRLTVL.

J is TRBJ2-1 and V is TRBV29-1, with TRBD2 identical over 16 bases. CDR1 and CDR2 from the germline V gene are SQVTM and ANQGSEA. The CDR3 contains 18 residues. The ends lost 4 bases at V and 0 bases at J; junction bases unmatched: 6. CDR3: CSVGSGTSGRGSYNEQFF. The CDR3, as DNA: TGCAGCGTTGGTTCCGGGACTAGCGGGAGGGGCTCCTACAATGAGCAGTTCTTC.

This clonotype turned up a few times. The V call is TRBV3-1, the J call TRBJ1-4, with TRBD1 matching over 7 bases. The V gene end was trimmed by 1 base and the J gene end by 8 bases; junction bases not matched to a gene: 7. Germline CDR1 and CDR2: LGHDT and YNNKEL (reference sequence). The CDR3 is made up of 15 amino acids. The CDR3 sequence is CASSQGPGGEEKLFF. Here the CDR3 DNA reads TGTGCCAGCAGCCAAGGTCCAGGGGGAGAAGAAAAACTGTTTTTT. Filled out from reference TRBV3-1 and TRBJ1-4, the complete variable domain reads DTAVSQTPKYLVTQMGNDKSIKCEQNLGHDTMYWYKQDSKKFLKIMFSYNNKELIINETVPNRFSPKSPDKAHLNLHINSLELGDSAVYFCASSQGPGGEEKLFFGSGTQLSVL.

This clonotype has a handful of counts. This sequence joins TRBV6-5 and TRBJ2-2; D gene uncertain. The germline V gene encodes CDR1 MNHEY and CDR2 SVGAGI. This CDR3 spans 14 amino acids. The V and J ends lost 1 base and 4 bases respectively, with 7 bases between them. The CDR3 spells CASSYFGLTGELFF. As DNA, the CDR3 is TGTGCCAGCAGTTACTTCGGCCTCACCGGGGAGCTGTTTTTT.